Presented here are 11 T cell receptor beta chains from one specimen sequenced in a study of human T cells and chemical hapten exposure. This sample's time point: patch test 1, 2 weeks after DPC sensitization. The treatment is: therapeutic diphenylcyclopropenone sensitization with weekly scalp DPC. MiXCR, run by TCRdb on the RACE reads, gives a single entry per CDR3 protein. The sample has around 120,000 distinct CDR3 sequences, 9% to 14% seen once. This specimen was whole blood, taken in connection with sensitization to the hapten diphenylcyclopropenone (DPC). The receptors derive from a woman between 45 and 65 years old with alopecia areata. Some clones in this sample may be carry-over from other donors' samples.

The V and J genes are TRBV6-2 or TRBV6-3 and TRBJ1-1; the D is unclear. V was shortened by 0 bases and J by 1 base, with 15 bases between the two germline ends. Germline V lookup: CDR1 MNHEY, CDR2 SVGEGT. The CDR3 length is 17 residues. CDR3 protein: CASSYSTWRLGNTEAFF. The CDR3 nucleotides are TGTGCCAGCAGTTACTCCACTTGGAGGTTGGGGAACACTGAAGCTTTCTTT.

In this sample, this clonotype turned up many times. The chain links TRBV29-1 to TRBJ1-5; no reliable D call. The V end lost 4 bases, the J end lost 4 bases, and 14 bases lay between the germline ends. Germline V CDR1 and CDR2: SQVTM, ANQGSEA. CDR3 length: 14 residues. CDR3 amino acids: CSVAVTPGNQPQHF. The CDR3 DNA sequence: TGCAGCGTTGCGGTGACTCCGGGGAATCAGCCCCAGCATTTT.

This clonotype has just a few counts. The rearrangement joins TRBV5-4 to TRBJ2-5, with TRBD1 identical over 9 bases. Germline V lookup: CDR1 SGHNT, CDR2 YYREEE (reference sequence). CDR3 length: 18 residues. Unmatched junction bases numbered 14, after V lost 0 bases and J lost 5 bases. The CDR3 sequence is CASSLAPQGTGRTETQYF. The CDR3 DNA is TGTGCCAGCAGCTTGGCGCCCCAGGGGACAGGGAGAACGGAGACCCAGTACTTC. The variable domain in full, with the rest retrieved from reference TRBV5-4 and TRBJ2-5, is ETGVTQSPTHLIKTRGQQVTLRCSSQSGHNTVSWYQQALGQGPQFIFQYYREEENGRGNFPPRFSGLQFPNYSSELNVNALELDDSALYLCASSLAPQGTGRTETQYFGPGTRLLVL.

This clonotype was observed at least ten times. The V call is TRBV6-6, the J call TRBJ2-7; no reliable D call. The length of the CDR3 is 11 residues. Trimming removed 5 bases at V and 5 bases at J, with 7 bases between. The germline V gene has CDR1 MNHNY and CDR2 SVGAGI (reference sequence). CDR3 loop: CASSTLDEQYF. The CDR3 coding sequence is TGTGCCAGCAGTACACTCGACGAGCAGTACTTC.

About this clonotype: This may be a read error, as it is one base from a much larger clone. This is likely a read error, given that the CDR3 carries no conserved phenylalanine or tryptophan at its end. J is TRBJ2-3 and V is TRBV5-1; TRBD2 is a possible D gene (5 bases). V dropped 4 bases and J dropped 1 base, with 16 bases sitting between them. Germline V gene data show CDR1 as SGHRS and CDR2 as YFSETQ. This CDR3 spans 16 amino acids. CDR3 sequence (DNA): TGCGCCAGCAGCGCGGGTGCCCGGGTTGGCACAGATACGCAGTATTAT. It encodes CASSAGARVGTDTQYY.

This clonotype came up once. The rearrangement joins TRBV5-4 to TRBJ2-3, with 7 bases that match TRBD2. Germline V gives CDR1 SGHNT, CDR2 YYREEE (reference sequence). This CDR3 contains 15 residues. V was pared by 2 bases and J by 4 bases, with 7 bases of the junction left unmatched. Here the CDR3 reads CASSFPSGVADTQYF. CDR3 nucleotide sequence: TGTGCCAGCAGCTTTCCAAGCGGGGTCGCAGATACGCAGTATTTT.

This clonotype appeared many times. The chain is built from TRBV18 and TRBJ1-1; D is unresolved. CDR1 is KGHSH, CDR2 LQKENI, per germline. Trimming shortened V by 8 bases and J by 1 base, and 11 bases separated the two germline ends. The CDR3 length is 13 residues. CDR3 sequence (DNA): TGTGCCAGCAGCCCCCCCGGGAACACTGAAGCTTTCTTT. Amino acid sequence: CASSPPGNTEAFF.

At least ten counts were recorded for this clonotype. The V gene is TRBV12-3 or TRBV12-4, the J gene TRBJ2-7; TRBD1 might be the D (5 bases). The CDR3 has 14 amino acids. Between the trimmed V and J ends, which lost 3 bases and 3 bases, there was a span of 12 bases. This CDR3 is CASSLAGSNYEQYF. CDR3 DNA: TGTGCCAGCAGTTTGGCAGGGTCTAACTACGAGCAGTACTTC.

This clonotype was counted only a few times. The rearrangement links TRBV5-1 to TRBJ2-7; no clear D. CDR1 is SGHRS, CDR2 YFSETQ, per germline. The V end lost 2 bases, the J end lost 3 bases, and 9 bases lay between the germline ends. The CDR3 is 13 amino acids. CDR3 sequence reads: CASSFSEHYEQYF. The CDR3 DNA reads TGCGCCAGCAGCTTCTCGGAACACTACGAGCAGTACTTC.

This chain connects TRBV9 to TRBJ2-7; a possible D gene is TRBD1 (5 bases). Trimming left V 4 bases short and J 2 bases short, with 13 bases between. The CDR3 sequence is 14 residues long. CDR1 is SGDLS and CDR2 is YYNGEE in the germline V gene. The CDR3: CASSPSWGTYEQYF. The CDR3 DNA reads TGTGCCAGCAGCCCTAGTTGGGGCACCTACGAGCAGTACTTC.

A few counts support this clonotype. The chain employs TRBV3-1 and TRBJ1-1, with D perhaps matching TRBD1 (5 bases). CDR1 is LGHDT, CDR2 YNNKEL, per germline (reference sequence). With 2 bases removed from V and 5 bases from J, the gap between germline ends came to 9 bases. CDR3 length: 13 residues. Written as DNA, the CDR3 is TGTGCCAGCAGCCAACAGGGAAGGACTGAAGCTTTCTTT. Protein sequence: CASSQQGRTEAFF.